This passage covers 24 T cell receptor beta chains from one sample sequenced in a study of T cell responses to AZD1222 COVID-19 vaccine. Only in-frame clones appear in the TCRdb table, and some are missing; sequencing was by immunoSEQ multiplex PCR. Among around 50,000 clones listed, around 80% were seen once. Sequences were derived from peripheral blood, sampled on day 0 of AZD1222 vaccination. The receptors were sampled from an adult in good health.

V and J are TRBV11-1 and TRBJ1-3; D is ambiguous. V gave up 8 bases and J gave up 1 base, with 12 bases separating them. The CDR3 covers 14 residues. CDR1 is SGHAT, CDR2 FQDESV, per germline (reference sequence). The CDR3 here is CASAIGESGNTIYF. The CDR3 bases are TGTGCCAGCGCCATTGGGGAATCTGGAAACACCATATATTTT. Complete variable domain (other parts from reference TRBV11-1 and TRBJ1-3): EAEVAQSPRYKITEKSQAVAFWCDPISGHATLYWYRQILGQGPELLVQFQDESVVDDSQLPKDRFSAERLKGVDSTLKIQPAELGDSAMYLCASAIGESGNTIYFGEGSWLTVV.

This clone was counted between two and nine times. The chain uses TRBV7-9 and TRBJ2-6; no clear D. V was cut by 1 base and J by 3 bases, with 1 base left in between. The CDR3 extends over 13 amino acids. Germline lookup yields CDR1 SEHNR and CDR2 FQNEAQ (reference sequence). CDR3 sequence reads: CASSLDGANVLTF. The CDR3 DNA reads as TGTGCCAGCAGCTTAGATGGGGCCAACGTCCTGACTTTC.

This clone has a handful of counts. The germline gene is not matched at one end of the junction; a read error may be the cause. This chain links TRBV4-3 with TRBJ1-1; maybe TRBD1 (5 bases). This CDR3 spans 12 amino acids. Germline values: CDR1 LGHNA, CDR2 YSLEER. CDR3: CASSQDIRDRVF. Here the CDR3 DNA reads TGCGCCAGCAGCCAAGATATCAGGGACCGTGTCTTT.

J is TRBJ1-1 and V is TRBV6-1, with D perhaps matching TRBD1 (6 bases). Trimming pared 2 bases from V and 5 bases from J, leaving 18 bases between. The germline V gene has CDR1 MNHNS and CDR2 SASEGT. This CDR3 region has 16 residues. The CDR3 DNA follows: TGTGCCAGCAGTGAATGGGGGGGGCTCCTAGGGACTGAAGCTTTCTTT. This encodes CASSEWGGLLGTEAFF.

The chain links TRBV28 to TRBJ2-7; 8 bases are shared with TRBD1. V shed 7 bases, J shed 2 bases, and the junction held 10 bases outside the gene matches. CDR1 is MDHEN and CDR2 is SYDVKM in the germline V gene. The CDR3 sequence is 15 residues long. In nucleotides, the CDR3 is TGTGCCAGCACCTCCAGGGGGCAGCCTACCTACGAGCAGTACTTC. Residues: CASTSRGQPTYEQYF. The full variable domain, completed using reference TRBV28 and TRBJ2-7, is DVKVTQSSRYLVKRTGEKVFLECVQDMDHENMFWYRQDPGLGLRLIYFSYDVKMKEKGDIPEGYSVSREKKERFSLILESASTNQTSMYLCASTSRGQPTYEQYFGPGTRLTVT.

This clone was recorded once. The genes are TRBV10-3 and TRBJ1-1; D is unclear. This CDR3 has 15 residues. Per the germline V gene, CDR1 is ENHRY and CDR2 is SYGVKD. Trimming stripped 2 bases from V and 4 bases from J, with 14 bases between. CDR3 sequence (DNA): TGTGCCATCAGTGAGCTCGAAAAACGCCGCACTGAAGCTTTCTTT. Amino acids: CAISELEKRRTEAFF.

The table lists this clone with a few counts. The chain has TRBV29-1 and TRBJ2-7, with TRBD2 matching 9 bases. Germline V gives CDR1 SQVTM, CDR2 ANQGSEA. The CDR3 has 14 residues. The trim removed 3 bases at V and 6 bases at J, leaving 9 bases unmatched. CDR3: CSVEAKAGGFEQYF. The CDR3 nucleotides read TGCAGCGTTGAGGCCAAAGCGGGAGGTTTCGAGCAGTACTTC.

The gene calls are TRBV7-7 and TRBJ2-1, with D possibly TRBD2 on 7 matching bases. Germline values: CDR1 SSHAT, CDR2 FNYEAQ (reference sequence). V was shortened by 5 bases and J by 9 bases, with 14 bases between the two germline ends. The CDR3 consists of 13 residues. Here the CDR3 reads CASSPSGGGEQFF. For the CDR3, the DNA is TGTGCCAGCAGCCCCTCGGGGGGCGGTGAGCAGTTCTTC.

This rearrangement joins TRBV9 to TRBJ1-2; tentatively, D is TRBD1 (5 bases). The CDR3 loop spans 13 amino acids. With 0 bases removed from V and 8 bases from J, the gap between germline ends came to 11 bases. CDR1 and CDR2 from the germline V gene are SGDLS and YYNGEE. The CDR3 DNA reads TGTGCCAGCAGCGTAGCTGAGGGGAACGGCTACACCTTC. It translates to CASSVAEGNGYTF.

The CDR3 protein is CASSLRRDRSSPLHF. CDR3 DNA: TGTGCCAGCAGCTTACGCCGGGACAGGTCTTCACCCCTCCACTTT. The genes are TRBV7-8 and TRBJ1-6, with TRBD1 identical over 8 bases. CDR3 length: 15 residues. V gave up 2 bases and J gave up 9 bases; unmatched junction bases: 6. The germline gives CDR1 SGHVS, CDR2 FQNEAQ.

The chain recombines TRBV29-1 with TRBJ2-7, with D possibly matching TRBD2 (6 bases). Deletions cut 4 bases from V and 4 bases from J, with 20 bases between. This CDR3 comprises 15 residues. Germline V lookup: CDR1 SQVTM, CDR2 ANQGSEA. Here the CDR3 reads CSVVGPSGVGYEQYF. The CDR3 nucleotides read TGCAGCGTTGTGGGTCCCTCGGGGGTCGGATACGAGCAGTACTTC.

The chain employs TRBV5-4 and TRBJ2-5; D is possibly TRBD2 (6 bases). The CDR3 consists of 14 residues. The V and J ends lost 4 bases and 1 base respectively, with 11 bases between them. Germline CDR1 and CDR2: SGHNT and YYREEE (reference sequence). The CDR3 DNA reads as TGTGCCAGCAGCCCACGGGACTTCCAAGAGACCCAGTACTTC. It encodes CASSPRDFQETQYF.

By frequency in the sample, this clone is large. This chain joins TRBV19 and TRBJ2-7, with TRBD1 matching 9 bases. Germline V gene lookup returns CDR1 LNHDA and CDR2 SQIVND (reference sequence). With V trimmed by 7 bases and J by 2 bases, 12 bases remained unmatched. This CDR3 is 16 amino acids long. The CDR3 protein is CASKKAGTGLPYEQYF. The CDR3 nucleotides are TGTGCCAGTAAGAAGGCAGGGACAGGGTTGCCCTACGAGCAGTACTTC.

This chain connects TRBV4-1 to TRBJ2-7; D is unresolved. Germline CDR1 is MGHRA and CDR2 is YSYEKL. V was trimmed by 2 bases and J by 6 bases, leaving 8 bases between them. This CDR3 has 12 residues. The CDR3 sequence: CASSQSLGEQYF. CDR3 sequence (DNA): TGCGCCAGCAGCCAATCTCTGGGCGAGCAGTACTTC.

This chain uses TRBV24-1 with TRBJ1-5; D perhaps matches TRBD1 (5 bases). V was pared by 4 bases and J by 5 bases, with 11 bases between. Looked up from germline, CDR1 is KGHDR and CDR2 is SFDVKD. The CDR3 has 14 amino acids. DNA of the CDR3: TGTGCCACCAGTGAATCCGGGACCCATCAGCCCCAGCATTTT. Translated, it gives CATSESGTHQPQHF.

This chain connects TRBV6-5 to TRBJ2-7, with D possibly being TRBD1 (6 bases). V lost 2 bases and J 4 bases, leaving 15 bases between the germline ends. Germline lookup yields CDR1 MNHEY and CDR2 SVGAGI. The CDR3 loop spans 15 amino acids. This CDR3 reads CASSYGGGFWYEQYF. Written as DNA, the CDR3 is TGTGCCAGCAGTTACGGGGGCGGATTTTGGTACGAGCAGTACTTC.

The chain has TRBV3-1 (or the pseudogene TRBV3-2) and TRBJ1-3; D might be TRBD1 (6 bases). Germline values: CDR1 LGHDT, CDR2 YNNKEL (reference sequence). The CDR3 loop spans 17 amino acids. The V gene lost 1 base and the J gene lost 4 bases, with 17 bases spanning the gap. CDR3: CASSQGQIFGGGNTIYF. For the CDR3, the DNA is TGTGCCAGCAGCCAAGGCCAGATATTCGGGGGCGGAAACACCATATATTTT.

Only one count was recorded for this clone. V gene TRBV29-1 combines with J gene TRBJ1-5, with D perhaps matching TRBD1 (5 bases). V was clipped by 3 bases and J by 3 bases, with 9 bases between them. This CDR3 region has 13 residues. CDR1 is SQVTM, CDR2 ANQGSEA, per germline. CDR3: CSVELTVNQPQHF. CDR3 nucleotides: TGCAGCGTTGAGCTGACAGTCAATCAGCCCCAGCATTTT.

The CDR3 DNA is TGTGCCAGCAGCTTAGTTCAGAGCTCTGGAAACACCATATATTTT. Residues: CASSLVQSSGNTIYF. The genes are TRBV7-2 and TRBJ1-3; D call uncertain. With 1 base removed from V and 0 bases from J, the gap between germline ends came to 7 bases. The CDR3 covers 15 residues. Per the germline V gene, CDR1 is SGHTA and CDR2 is FQGNSA.

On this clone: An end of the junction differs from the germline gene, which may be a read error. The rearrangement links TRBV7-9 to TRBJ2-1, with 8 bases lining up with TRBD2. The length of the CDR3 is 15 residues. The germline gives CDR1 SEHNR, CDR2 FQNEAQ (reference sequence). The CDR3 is CASSSQPGLAEELFF. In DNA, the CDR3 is TGTGCCAGCAGCTCCCAGCCCGGACTAGCAGAAGAGCTGTTCTTC. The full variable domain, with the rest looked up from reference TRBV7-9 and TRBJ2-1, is DTGVSQNPRHKITKRGQNVTFRCDPISEHNRLYWYRQTLGQGPEFLTYFQNEAQLEKSRLLSDRFSAERPKGSFSTLEIQRTEQGDSAMYLCASSSQPGLAEELFFGPGTRLTVL.

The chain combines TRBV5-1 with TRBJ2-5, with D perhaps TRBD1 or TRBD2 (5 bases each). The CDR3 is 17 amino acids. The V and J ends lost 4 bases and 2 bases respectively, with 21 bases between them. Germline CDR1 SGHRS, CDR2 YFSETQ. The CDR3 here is CASSPGWDLGRQETQYF. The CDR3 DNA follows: TGCGCCAGCAGCCCCGGTTGGGACCTAGGGAGACAAGAGACCCAGTACTTC.

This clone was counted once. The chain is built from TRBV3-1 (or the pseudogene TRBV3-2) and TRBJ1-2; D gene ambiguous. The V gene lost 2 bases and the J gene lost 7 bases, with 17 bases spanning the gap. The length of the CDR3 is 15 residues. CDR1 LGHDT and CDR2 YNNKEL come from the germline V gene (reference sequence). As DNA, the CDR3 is TGTGCCAGCAGCCAACGCCCTCCTGCTACTAGTGGCTACACCTTC. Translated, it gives CASSQRPPATSGYTF.

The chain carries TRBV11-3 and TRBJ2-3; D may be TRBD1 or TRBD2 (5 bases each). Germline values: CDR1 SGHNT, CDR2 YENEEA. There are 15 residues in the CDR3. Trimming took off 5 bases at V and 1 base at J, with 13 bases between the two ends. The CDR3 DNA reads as TGTGCCAGCAGCCTCCGGGACGGAGGCACAGATACGCAGTATTTT. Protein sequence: CASSLRDGGTDTQYF.

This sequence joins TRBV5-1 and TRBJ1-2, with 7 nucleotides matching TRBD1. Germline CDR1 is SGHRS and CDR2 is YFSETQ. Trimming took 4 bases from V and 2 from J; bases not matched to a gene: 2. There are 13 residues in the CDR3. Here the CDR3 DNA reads TGCGCCAGCAGCACGGGACAGAACTATGGCTACACCTTC. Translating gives CASSTGQNYGYTF.